This T cell receptor beta chain was identified in a study of shared clonotypes between healthy human individuals. Data came from immunoSEQ multiplex PCR; TCRdb stores just in-frame clones and leaves some out. The data hold just over 2,000,000 clones, with approximately 95% observed a single time. The germline CDR1 and CDR2 sequences are MNHNS and SASEGT. Unmatched junction bases numbered 5, after V lost 1 base and J lost 5 bases. This CDR3 contains 15 residues. Study-wide points: Sequencing depth was a factor that was expected to affect clonotype sharing among donors.

Remarks on this clone: Its antigen is undetermined.

The naive CD8 population came from CD45RO-negative cells selected for CCR7, without terminally differentiated effector memory CD45RA+ cells. V usage is TRBV6-1 and J usage is TRBJ2-7, with 10 bases that match TRBD1. Material for sequencing was naive CD8+ T cells sorted from blood. This TCR derives from a man between 18 and 29 years old in good health. The DNA of the CDR3 is TGTGCCAGCAGTGAAGAGAAGACAGGGGGCCACGAGCAGTACTTC. It yields the protein CASSEEKTGGHEQYF.